This is a list of T cell receptor beta chains from one sample in a study of blood T cell repertoires in COVID-19. Only in-frame clones appear in the TCRdb table, and some are missing; sequencing was by immunoSEQ multiplex PCR. The table records some 200,000 clones, 83% of them present only once. Sequencing used peripheral blood. The receptors were gathered from a woman younger than 45 with COVID-19, enrolled during active disease. CDR3s include the opening cysteine and the closing phenylalanine or tryptophan. Each record gives: V gene, J gene, clone size, D gene, CDR3 protein, CDR3 DNA. D genes are given only for firm matches. Size is stated for part of the rows, as once, few or many counts, or as a class when the clone is expanded.

TRBV7-9,TRBJ1-2,.,.,CASSSFFLGENYGYTF,TGTGCCAGCAGCTCCTTTTTTTTAGGGGAAAACTATGGCTACACCTTC
TRBV28,TRBJ2-7,.,.,CASTSSTGTYEQYF,TGTGCCAGCACCTCTTCGACGGGTACCTACGAGCAGTACTTC
TRBV5-4,TRBJ2-7,.,TRBD2,CASSLGGGEFYEQYF,TGTGCCAGCAGCTTGGGCGGGGGGGAATTCTACGAGCAGTACTTC
TRBV7-2,TRBJ2-1,.,TRBD2,CASSPPGASGVYNEQFF,TGTGCCAGCAGCCCCCCGGGGGCTAGCGGGGTCTACAATGAGCAGTTCTTC
TRBV15,TRBJ2-7,.,.,CATSRGTGTTSTRQYF,TGTGCCACCAGCAGAGGTACCGGGACAACCTCTACGAGGCAGTACTTC
TRBV12-3/TRBV12-4,TRBJ1-6,once,.,CASSLAGYSPLHF,TGTGCCAGCAGTTTGGCGGGGTACTCACCCCTCCACTTT
TRBV5-4,TRBJ1-6,.,.,CASSLADSPTRTYNSPLHF,TGTGCCAGCAGCTTGGCGGACAGCCCTACTCGCACCTATAATTCACCCCTCCACTTT
TRBV28,TRBJ1-2,few,.,CASIKDGSYGYTF,TGTGCCAGCATCAAAGATGGGAGCTATGGCTACACCTTC
TRBV19,TRBJ1-6,few,TRBD1,CASGQGNSPLHF,TGTGCCAGTGGACAGGGGAATTCACCCCTCCACTTT
TRBV28,TRBJ1-6,.,.,CASSSAGGTDYSPLHF,TGTGCCAGCAGTTCCGCGGGGGGGACCGACTATTCACCCCTCCACTTT
TRBV7-9,TRBJ1-4,.,.,CRTATNEKLFF,TGTAGGACTGCAACTAATGAAAAACTGTTTTTT
TRBV27,TRBJ1-2,.,TRBD1,CASSRGRSLGYGYTF,TGTGCCAGCAGCAGGGGGCGTAGTTTGGGCTATGGCTACACCTTC
TRBV6-6,TRBJ1-5,.,.,CASTSRQNQPQHF,TGTGCCAGCACCTCTCGCCAGAATCAGCCCCAGCATTTT
TRBV28,TRBJ2-7,.,TRBD2,CASSRRAGGIYEQYF,TGTGCCAGCAGTAGGAGGGCGGGGGGGATCTACGAGCAGTACTTC
TRBV9,TRBJ1-4,.,TRBD1,CASSPRSTDRGVNEKLFF,TGTGCCAGCAGCCCGCGATCCACGGACAGGGGTGTAAATGAAAAACTGTTTTTT
TRBV6-2/TRBV6-3,TRBJ1-5,.,.,CASSSRQASQHF,TGTGCCAGCAGTTCTCGACAGGCCAGCCAGCATTTT
TRBV10-3,TRBJ2-7,.,.,CAISEERYEQYF,TGTGCCATCAGTGAGGAGAGGTACGAGCAGTACTTC
TRBV2,TRBJ1-2,.,.,CASSEESGNYGYTF,TGTGCCAGCAGTGAAGAATCAGGGAACTATGGCTACACCTTC
TRBV6-2/TRBV6-3,TRBJ2-7,.,.,CASSYSGPAGQQYF,TGTGCCAGCAGTTATTCTGGGCCCGCTGGTCAGCAGTACTTC
TRBV7-2,TRBJ2-5,.,TRBD2,CASSSGTIYETQYF,TGTGCCAGCAGCTCCGGGACTATATACGAGACCCAGTACTTC
TRBV27,TRBJ1-1,.,.,CASSSGQPNTEAFF,TGTGCCAGCAGTTCCGGACAGCCGAACACTGAAGCTTTCTTT
TRBV6-2/TRBV6-3,TRBJ2-3,.,TRBD2,CASSPGRLAGVWSDTQYF,TGTGCCAGCAGCCCTGGAAGACTAGCGGGGGTATGGTCAGATACGCAGTATTTT
TRBV6-5,TRBJ2-7,.,TRBD2,CASSVRTSAYEQYF,TGTGCCAGCAGCGTCCGGACTAGCGCCTACGAGCAGTACTTC
TRBV30,TRBJ1-2,.,.,CAWSRGTSYGYTF,TGTGCCTGGAGTCGAGGGACTAGCTATGGCTACACCTTC
TRBV20-1,TRBJ2-5,.,.,CSAYSETQYF,TGCAGTGCGTATTCTGAGACCCAGTACTTC
TRBV6-5,TRBJ2-5,.,.,CALSLTVQETQYF,TGTGCCCTCTCCTTGACAGTTCAAGAGACCCAGTACTTC
TRBV6-6,TRBJ2-2,.,TRBD2,CASSSLAGGPNGELFF,TGTGCCAGCAGTTCTCTAGCGGGGGGGCCAAACGGGGAGCTGTTTTTT
TRBV28,TRBJ1-2,.,.,CASTIGGTNYGYTF,TGTGCCAGCACCATCGGGGGAACTAACTATGGCTACACCTTC
TRBV30,TRBJ1-2,.,TRBD1,CAWSFRGRGGGYTF,TGTGCCTGGAGTTTCAGGGGGCGCGGGGGCGGCTACACCTTC
TRBV30,TRBJ1-2,.,.,CAWSAAGIGGSYTF,TGTGCCTGGAGTGCAGCAGGTATCGGGGGGAGCTACACCTTC
TRBV28,TRBJ1-1,.,.,CASSSPGQWNTEAFF,TGTGCCAGCAGTTCCCCCGGACAGTGGAACACTGAAGCTTTCTTT
TRBV5-1,TRBJ2-4,.,TRBD1,CASSGTGGQAIQYF,TGCGCCAGCAGCGGAACAGGGGGGCAGGCCATTCAGTACTTC
TRBV7-9,TRBJ1-6,.,.,CASTLSRDSPLHF,TGTGCCAGCACCCTTAGTCGGGATTCACCCCTCCACTTT
TRBV29-1,TRBJ2-1,once,.,CSGWTSSYNEQFF,TGCAGCGGATGGACAAGCTCCTACAATGAGCAGTTCTTC
TRBV7-6,TRBJ1-6,.,TRBD1,CASSGRTGDNSPLHF,TGTGCCAGCAGCGGCCGGACAGGGGATAATTCACCCCTCCACTTT
TRBV5-5,TRBJ1-2,.,.,CASRIGYLAAGNYGYTF,TGTGCCAGCAGAATTGGGTACCTCGCCGCAGGGAACTATGGCTACACCTTC
TRBV12-5,TRBJ1-1,.,.,CASGLGQPNAEAFF,TGTGCTAGTGGTTTGGGACAGCCGAACGCTGAAGCTTTCTTT
TRBV14,TRBJ1-2,.,.,CASSRSAYGYTF,TGTGCCAGCAGCCGCAGCGCCTATGGCTACACCTTC
TRBV5-1,TRBJ2-7,few,TRBD2,CASSLASGRMYEQYF,TGCGCCAGCAGCTTGGCCAGCGGGAGGATGTACGAGCAGTACTTC
TRBV4-3,TRBJ1-6,.,TRBD1,CASSREARGTSPLHF,TGCGCCAGCAGCCGAGAGGCCAGGGGGACTTCACCCCTCCACTTT
TRBV3-1/TRBV3-2,TRBJ1-2,.,.,CASSQETGPIGGYTF,TGTGCCAGCAGCCAAGAGACAGGCCCCATCGGTGGCTACACCTTC
TRBV30,TRBJ1-1,.,TRBD1,CAWNRQGGVMNTEAFF,TGTGCCTGGAATAGACAGGGAGGAGTCATGAACACTGAAGCTTTCTTT
TRBV7-2,TRBJ2-2,.,.,CASTQWKDSTGELFF,TGTGCCAGCACCCAATGGAAGGACAGCACCGGGGAGCTGTTTTTT
TRBV28,TRBJ2-7,.,TRBD1,CASSPPTGKSYEQYF,TGTGCCAGCAGTCCTCCGACAGGGAAGTCCTACGAGCAGTACTTC
TRBV19,TRBJ2-3,once,TRBD1,CASSIQGVSTDTQYF,TGTGCCAGTAGTATTCAGGGGGTAAGCACAGATACGCAGTATTTT
TRBV9,TRBJ2-5,.,.,CASSVAPSDPYQETQYF,TGTGCCAGCAGCGTAGCTCCTAGCGACCCGTACCAAGAGACCCAGTACTTC
TRBV5-1,TRBJ2-6,.,TRBD1,CASSRPRTGQGTGANVLTF,TGCGCCAGCAGCAGACCTCGGACAGGCCAGGGGACTGGGGCCAACGTCCTGACTTTC
TRBV2,TRBJ2-2,once,.,CASSPPGLNTGELFF,TGTGCCAGCAGTCCCCCGGGACTCAACACCGGGGAGCTGTTTTTT
TRBV4-2,TRBJ2-3,.,TRBD1,CASSHSGTGGGGTDTQYF,TGTGCCAGCAGCCATTCCGGGACAGGGGGGGGAGGCACAGATACGCAGTATTTT
TRBV4-2,TRBJ2-7,few,TRBD2,CASSQERAGDYEQYF,TGTGCCAGCAGCCAAGAAAGAGCGGGAGACTACGAGCAGTACTTC
TRBV19,TRBJ2-2,.,TRBD1,CASSLYEAGGWTGELFF,TGTGCCAGTAGTCTTTATGAGGCAGGGGGATGGACCGGGGAGCTGTTTTTT
TRBV7-7,TRBJ2-6,.,.,CASSPSAGANVLTF,TGTGCCAGCAGCCCCTCTGCTGGGGCCAACGTCCTGACTTTC
TRBV4-2,TRBJ1-2,.,.,CASSQDRATSNYGYTF,TGTGCCAGCAGCCAAGATCGCGCGACAAGCAACTATGGCTACACCTTC
TRBV6-5,TRBJ2-7,.,.,CASSWESMTYEQYF,TGTGCCAGCAGTTGGGAGAGTATGACCTACGAGCAGTACTTC